The 18 T cell receptor beta chains reported below all come from one sample, sequenced in a study of cytomegalovirus exposure and HLA in healthy donors. The PCR ran on 60 Vbeta and 13 Jbeta primers. The assay was immunoSEQ multiplex PCR, and TCRdb's table has in-frame clones only and misses some. The data contain about 170,000 clones, 70% to 90% of them seen just once; the ten biggest clones take up about 2.4%. Sequenced: PBMCs. The receptors here all came from a man younger than 40 in good health and CMV-seropositive.

The J gene is TRBJ1-1, the V gene TRBV2; D unclear. The CDR3 runs 15 residues. V lost 4 bases and J 1 base, leaving 13 bases between the germline ends. Germline V lookup: CDR1 SNHLY, CDR2 FYNNEI. This CDR3 is CASSVGWSRNTEAFF. CDR3 nucleotide sequence: TGTGCCAGCAGTGTCGGGTGGTCCAGGAACACTGAAGCTTTCTTT.

The genes are TRBV6-1 and TRBJ2-5, with D unresolved. Near its end, the DNA agrees better with TRBJ2-7, so the J call may be wrong. From germline, CDR1 is MNHNS and CDR2 SASEGT. The CDR3 sequence is 14 residues long. CDR3 in amino acids: CASSEPTATYEQYF. The CDR3 region has the DNA TGTGCCAGCAGTGAGCCAACAGCTACCTACGAGCAGTACTTC.

This chain uses TRBV6-5 with TRBJ2-7; 9 positions match TRBD2. CDR3 size: 14 residues. With V trimmed by 6 bases and J by 1 base, 4 bases remained unmatched. Germline V lookup: CDR1 MNHEY, CDR2 SVGAGI. In DNA form, the CDR3 reads TGTGCCAGCAGAGAGACTAGCGGTTCCTACGAGCAGTACTTC. Its translation: CASRETSGSYEQYF.

The CDR3 is CASSGRQYQETQYF. CDR3 DNA: TGTGCCAGCAGCGGGCGACAGTACCAAGAGACCCAGTACTTC. This chain joins TRBV14 and TRBJ2-5, with a weak D call TRBD1 (5 bases). V lost 5 bases and J 0 bases, leaving 10 bases between the germline ends. This CDR3 region has 14 residues. CDR1 is SGHDN, CDR2 FVKESK, per germline.

A few counts support this clone. Its ends do not fully match the called genes, so a read error is possible. V gene TRBV29-1 combines with J gene TRBJ1-1; 10 bases are a match to TRBD1. The CDR3 contains 13 residues. In germline, CDR1 is SQVTM, CDR2 ANQGSEA. CDR3 in DNA: TGCAGCGTTCAAGACAGGGGGCTCACTGAAGCTTTCTTT. The encoded protein is CSVQDRGLTEAFF.

The rearrangement joins TRBV9 to TRBJ1-4; D unclear. CDR1 is SGDLS and CDR2 is YYNGEE in the germline V gene. The V end was cut by 4 bases, the J end by 3 bases, with 7 bases between. The CDR3 contains 13 residues. The DNA of the CDR3 is TGTGCCAGCAGCTTCGGGTCTAATGAAAAACTGTTTTTT. Residues: CASSFGSNEKLFF.

The J gene is TRBJ2-7, the V gene TRBV2; D is possibly TRBD1 (6 bases). The CDR3 consists of 14 residues. Between the trimmed V and J ends, which lost 8 bases and 3 bases, there was a span of 17 bases. Germline CDR1 and CDR2: SNHLY and FYNNEI. DNA of the CDR3: TGTGCCAGCGGGGGCCCCGTCGCCAGCTACGAGCAGTACTTC. Amino acid sequence: CASGGPVASYEQYF.

The rearrangement links TRBV5-4 to TRBJ2-3; D might be TRBD2 (6 bases). Per the germline V gene, CDR1 is SGHNT and CDR2 is YYREEE (reference sequence). Trimming left V 4 bases short and J 4 bases short, with 13 bases between. This CDR3 comprises 14 residues. In DNA form, the CDR3 reads TGTGCCAGCAGCCCGGGACTTACCCCAGATACGCAGTATTTT. Translation gives CASSPGLTPDTQYF.

The rearrangement links TRBV6-1 to TRBJ1-5; 7 bases fit TRBD1. Trimming at V came to 2 bases and at J to 1 base, leaving 2 bases not matched to a gene. The germline CDR1 and CDR2 sequences are MNHNS and SASEGT. CDR3 length equals 15 residues. Here the CDR3 DNA reads TGTGCCAGCAGTGAACACAGGGGAAGCAATCAGCCCCAGCATTTT. Amino acids: CASSEHRGSNQPQHF.

The rearrangement uses TRBV6-5 and TRBJ2-1; 9 bases line up with TRBD2. The CDR3 totals 15 residues. Germline lookup yields CDR1 MNHEY and CDR2 SVGAGI. J gave up 7 bases and V 5 bases, and 9 bases lay outside the gene matches. The CDR3 sequence is CASSPGLAKENEQFF. Here the CDR3 DNA reads TGTGCCAGCAGTCCGGGACTAGCTAAGGAGAATGAGCAGTTCTTC.

This chain uses TRBV18 with TRBJ1-2, with 10 bases lining up with TRBD1. Germline CDR1 reads KGHSH; CDR2 reads LQKENI. This CDR3 region has 18 residues. Trimming removed 6 bases from V and 0 bases from J; junction bases left unmatched: 13. The chain's CDR3 is CASSLPGTGAGTNYGYTF. CDR3 DNA sequence: TGTGCCAGCTCCCTTCCCGGGACAGGGGCAGGGACTAACTATGGCTACACCTTC.

V and J are TRBV7-9 and TRBJ1-1; 7 positions agree with TRBD1. There are 14 residues in the CDR3. V lost 4 bases to trimming and J lost 2 bases; unmatched junction nucleotides: 4. Germline V gives CDR1 SEHNR, CDR2 FQNEAQ (reference sequence). The chain's CDR3 is CASSSGTVNTEAFF. The CDR3 DNA reads as TGTGCCAGCAGCTCAGGGACAGTCAACACTGAAGCTTTCTTT.

The chain joins TRBV10-3 to TRBJ2-3; 7 positions agree with TRBD1. Germline V CDR1 and CDR2: ENHRY, SYGVKD. This CDR3 contains 15 residues. V lost 7 bases, J lost 2 bases, and 9 bases stayed unmatched. This CDR3 is CAITQTGLHTDTQYF. In nucleotides, the CDR3 is TGTGCCATCACCCAGACAGGGTTACACACAGATACGCAGTATTTT.

The CDR3 bases are TGTGCCAGCAGTCAAGACTACCGGACAGGACTTAGGGGCACTGAAGCTTTCTTT. It specifies CASSQDYRTGLRGTEAFF. This chain connects TRBV6-1 to TRBJ1-1, with 7 bases identical to TRBD1. V lost 5 bases and J lost 4; bases outside the gene matches: 19. This CDR3 has 18 residues. Per the germline V gene, CDR1 is MNHNS and CDR2 is SASEGT.

The sample holds one count of this clone. The same CDR3 arises from other DNA sequences in this sample as well. This chain connects TRBV5-1 to TRBJ2-3; no clear D. Trimming removed 0 bases at V and 2 bases at J, with 4 bases between. CDR3 length equals 13 residues. Per the germline V gene, CDR1 is SGHRS and CDR2 is YFSETQ. CDR3 coding DNA: TGCGCCAGCAGCTTGGGGGCCACAGATACGCAGTATTTT. It codes for CASSLGATDTQYF. The full variable domain, in which reference TRBV5-1 and TRBJ2-3 provide the parts outside the CDR3, is KAGVTQTPRYLIKTRGQQVTLSCSPISGHRSVSWYQQTPGQGLQFLFEYFSETQRNKGNFPGRFSGRQFSNSRSEMNVSTLELGDSALYLCASSLGATDTQYFGPGTRLTVL.

This clone was counted only a few times. V usage is TRBV6-6 and J usage is TRBJ2-1, with D perhaps matching TRBD1 (5 bases). This CDR3 comprises 14 residues. Trimming pared 0 bases from V and 7 bases from J, leaving 10 bases between. From germline, CDR1 is MNHNY and CDR2 SVGAGI (reference sequence). The CDR3 region has the DNA TGTGCCAGCAGTTACTCGACCCACAGGAATGAGCAGTTCTTC. Protein sequence: CASSYSTHRNEQFF.

V is TRBV9 and J is TRBJ2-2, with 12 bases aligning to TRBD2. The germline CDR1 and CDR2 sequences are SGDLS and YYNGEE. The CDR3 consists of 17 residues. The trim removed 0 bases at V and 1 base at J, leaving 1 base unmatched. The CDR3 here is CASSVVGLAGNTGELFF. In DNA, the CDR3 is TGTGCCAGCAGCGTAGTGGGACTAGCGGGGAACACCGGGGAGCTGTTTTTT.

The chain carries TRBV4-1 and TRBJ2-1, with D possibly being TRBD1 (6 bases). In germline, CDR1 is MGHRA, CDR2 YSYEKL. V was cut by 4 bases and J by 0 bases, with 16 bases left in between. The CDR3 covers 17 residues. The CDR3 region is CASSRIQGESSYNEQFF. In DNA form, the CDR3 reads TGCGCCAGCAGCCGAATACAGGGCGAAAGCTCCTACAATGAGCAGTTCTTC.